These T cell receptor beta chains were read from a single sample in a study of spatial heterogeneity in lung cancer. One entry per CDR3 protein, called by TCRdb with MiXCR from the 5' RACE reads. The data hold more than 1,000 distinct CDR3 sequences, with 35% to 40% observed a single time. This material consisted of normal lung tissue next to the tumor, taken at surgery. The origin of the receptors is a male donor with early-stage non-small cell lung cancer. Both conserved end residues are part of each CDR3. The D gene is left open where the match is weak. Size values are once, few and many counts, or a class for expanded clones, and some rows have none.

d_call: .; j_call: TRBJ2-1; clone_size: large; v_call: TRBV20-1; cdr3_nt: TGCAGTGCTTACCCCAGCGGACGCTACAATGAGCAGTTCTTC; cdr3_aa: CSAYPSGRYNEQFF
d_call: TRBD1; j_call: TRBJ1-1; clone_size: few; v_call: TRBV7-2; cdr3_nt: TGTGCCAGCAGCCAGGACAGGGCGAACACTGAAGCTTTCTTT; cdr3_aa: CASSQDRANTEAFF
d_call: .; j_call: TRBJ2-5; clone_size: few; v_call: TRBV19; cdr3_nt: TGTGCCAGTAGGCCACGGGCCCCAACTGAAGGGACCCAGTACTTC; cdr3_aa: CASRPRAPTEGTQYF
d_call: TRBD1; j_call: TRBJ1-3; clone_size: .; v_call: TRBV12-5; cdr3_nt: TGTGCTAGTGATCGGACAGGGAGATACTCTGGAAACACCATATATTTT; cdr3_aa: CASDRTGRYSGNTIYF
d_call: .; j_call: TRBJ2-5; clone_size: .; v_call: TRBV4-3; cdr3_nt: TGCGCCAGCAGCCTCGTCAGTGGGATTGAGACCCAGTACTTC; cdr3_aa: CASSLVSGIETQYF
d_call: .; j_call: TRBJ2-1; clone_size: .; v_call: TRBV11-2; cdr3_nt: TGTGCCAGCAGCTTACTACCGGGCCACCGGCAGTTCTTC; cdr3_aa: CASSLLPGHRQFF
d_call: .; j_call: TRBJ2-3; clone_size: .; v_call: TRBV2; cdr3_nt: TGTGCCAGCAGTGAACTGAGGGGGGCGAGCACAGATACGCAGTATTTT; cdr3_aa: CASSELRGASTDTQYF
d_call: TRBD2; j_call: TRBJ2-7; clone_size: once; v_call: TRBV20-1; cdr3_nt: TGCAGTGCTAGACGGCCAGATAGCGGGGGGGCCCTCACCGAGCAGTACTTC; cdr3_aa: CSARRPDSGGALTEQYF
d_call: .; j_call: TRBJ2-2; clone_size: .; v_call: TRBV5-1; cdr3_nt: TGCGCCAGCAATCGTCCGCCCAGCGGGGAGCTGTTTTTT; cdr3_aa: CASNRPPSGELFF
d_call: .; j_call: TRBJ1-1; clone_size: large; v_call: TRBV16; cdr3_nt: TGTGCCAGCAGCCCCCATGCAGGGGAGGGCACTGAAGCTTTCTTT; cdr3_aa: CASSPHAGEGTEAFF
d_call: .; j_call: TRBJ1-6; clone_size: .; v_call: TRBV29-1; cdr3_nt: TGCAGCGTTGACCGGCAGGATGGTTTTTCACCCCTCCACTTT; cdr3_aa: CSVDRQDGFSPLHF
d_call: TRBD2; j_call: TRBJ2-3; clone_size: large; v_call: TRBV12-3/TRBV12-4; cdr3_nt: TGTGCCAGCAGCCCCGGGGGGGGCGGCACAGATACGCAGTATTTT; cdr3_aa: CASSPGGGGTDTQYF
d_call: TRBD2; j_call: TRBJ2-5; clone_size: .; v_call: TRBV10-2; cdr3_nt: TGCGCCAGACTAGCGGGGGGGCAAGAGACCCAGTACTTC; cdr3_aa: CARLAGGQETQYF
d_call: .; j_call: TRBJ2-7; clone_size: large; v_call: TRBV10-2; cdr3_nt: TGCGCCAGCAGTGAGTCCCGACAGACCCGCGAGCAGTACTTC; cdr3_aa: CASSESRQTREQYF
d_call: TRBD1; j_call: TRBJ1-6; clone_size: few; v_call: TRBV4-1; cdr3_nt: TGCGCCAGCAGAAAAGGACAGGGAAATAATTCACCCCTCCACTTT; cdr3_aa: CASRKGQGNNSPLHF
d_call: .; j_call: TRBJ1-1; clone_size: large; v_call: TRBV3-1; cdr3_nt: TGTGCCAGCAGGCAGGGCGGGGAGAACACTGAAGCTTTCTTT; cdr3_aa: CASRQGGENTEAFF
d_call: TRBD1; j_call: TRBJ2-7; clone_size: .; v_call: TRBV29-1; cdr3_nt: TGCAGCGTTAGGACAGGGACCTACGAGCAGTACTTC; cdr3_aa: CSVRTGTYEQYF
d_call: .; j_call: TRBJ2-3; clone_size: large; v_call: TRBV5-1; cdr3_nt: TGCGCCAGCAGCTGGCTAACGGGACACTCGCCAGATACGCAGTATTTT; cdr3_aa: CASSWLTGHSPDTQYF
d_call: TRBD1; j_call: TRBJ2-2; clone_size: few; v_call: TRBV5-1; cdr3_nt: TGCGCCAGCAGCGCCGGGACAGCCTTGGCGGCCGGGGAGCTGTTTTTT; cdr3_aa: CASSAGTALAAGELFF
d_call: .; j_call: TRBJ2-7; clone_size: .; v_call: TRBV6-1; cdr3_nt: TGTGCCAGCAGTCCGGGACGGGGCCTATACGAGCAGTACTTC; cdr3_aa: CASSPGRGLYEQYF
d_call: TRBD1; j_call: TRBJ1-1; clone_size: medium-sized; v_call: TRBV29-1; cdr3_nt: TGCAGCGTTGAGGGACAGGGGGCGCGGAACACTGAAGCTTTCTTT; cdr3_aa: CSVEGQGARNTEAFF
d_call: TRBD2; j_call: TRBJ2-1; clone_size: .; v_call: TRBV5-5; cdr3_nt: TGTGCCAGCAGCTTGGTGGCTAGCGGGCTCCTGAATGAGCAGTTCTTC; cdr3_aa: CASSLVASGLLNEQFF
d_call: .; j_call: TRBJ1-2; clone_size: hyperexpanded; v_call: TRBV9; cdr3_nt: TGTGCCAGCAGCGTAGCCGGGTTCTGGGGCTACACCTTC; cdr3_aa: CASSVAGFWGYTF
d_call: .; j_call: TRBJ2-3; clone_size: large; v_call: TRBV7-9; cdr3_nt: TGTGCCAGCAGCTCCGCAGGGATTCCAGATACGCAGTATTTT; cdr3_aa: CASSSAGIPDTQYF
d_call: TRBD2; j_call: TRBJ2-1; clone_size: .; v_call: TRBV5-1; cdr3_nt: TGCGCCAGCAGACCGGGAGGCTACAATGAGCAGTTCTTC; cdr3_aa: CASRPGGYNEQFF
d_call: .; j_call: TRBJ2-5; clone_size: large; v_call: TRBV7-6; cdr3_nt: TGTGCCAGCAGTTTGTCCGGGTGGGCTTTCGGCGGAGAGACCCAGTACTTC; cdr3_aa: CASSLSGWAFGGETQYF
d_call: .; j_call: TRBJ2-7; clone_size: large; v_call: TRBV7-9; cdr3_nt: TGTGCCAGCAGCTTAGTTCTGGGATCCTACGAGCAGTACTTC; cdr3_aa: CASSLVLGSYEQYF
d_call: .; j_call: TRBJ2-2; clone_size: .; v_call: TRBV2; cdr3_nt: TGTGCCAGCAGTCCCCCCGGGGAGCTGTTTTTT; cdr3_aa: CASSPPGELFF
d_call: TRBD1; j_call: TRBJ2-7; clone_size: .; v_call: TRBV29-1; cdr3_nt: TGCAGCGCACAGGGGGCGTCCTACGAGCAGTACTTC; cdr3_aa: CSAQGASYEQYF
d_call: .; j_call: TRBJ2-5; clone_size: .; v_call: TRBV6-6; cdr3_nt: TGTGCCAGCAGTTCGGTCAGGGGAGTTCACGAGACCCAGTACTTC; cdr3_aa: CASSSVRGVHETQYF
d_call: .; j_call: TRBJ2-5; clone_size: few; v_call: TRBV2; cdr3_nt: TGTGCCAGCAGTGATAGGGAGACCCAGTACTTC; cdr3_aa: CASSDRETQYF
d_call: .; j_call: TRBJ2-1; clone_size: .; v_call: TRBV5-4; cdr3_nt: TGTGCCAGCAGCCGGAGTAGGAATGAGCAGTTCTTC; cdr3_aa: CASSRSRNEQFF
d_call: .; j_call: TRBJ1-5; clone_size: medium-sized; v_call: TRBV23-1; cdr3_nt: TGCGCCAGCAGTCCCCAAAAGGCCCAAATACACTATGGGAGCCAGCCCCAGCATTTT; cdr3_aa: CASSPQKAQIHYGSQPQHF
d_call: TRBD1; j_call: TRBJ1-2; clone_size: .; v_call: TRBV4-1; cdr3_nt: TGCGCCAGCAGCCAAGACCAGGGGGTGAAGGGAACTAACTATGGCTACACCTTC; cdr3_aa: CASSQDQGVKGTNYGYTF
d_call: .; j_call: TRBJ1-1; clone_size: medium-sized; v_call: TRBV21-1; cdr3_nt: TGTGCCAGCAGCAAAGCGAATGACAGGGGGCCTGAAGCTTTCTTT; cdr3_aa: CASSKANDRGPEAFF
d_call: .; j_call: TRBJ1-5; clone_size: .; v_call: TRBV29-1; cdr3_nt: TGCAGCGTTAGGGATGGGGGTTATCAGCCCCAGCATTTT; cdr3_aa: CSVRDGGYQPQHF
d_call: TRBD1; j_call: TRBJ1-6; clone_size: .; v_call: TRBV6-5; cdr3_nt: TGTGCCAGCAAGACAGGGGTTGGCAATTCACCCCTCCACTTT; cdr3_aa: CASKTGVGNSPLHF
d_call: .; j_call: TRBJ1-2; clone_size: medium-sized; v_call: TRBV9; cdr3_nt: TGTGCCAGCAGCGCAGGCTATGGCTACACCTTC; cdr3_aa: CASSAGYGYTF
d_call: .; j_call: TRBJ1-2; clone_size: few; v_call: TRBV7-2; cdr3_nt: TGTGCCAGCAGCTTAGAGGGCACAGTCTATGGCTACACCTTC; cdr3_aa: CASSLEGTVYGYTF
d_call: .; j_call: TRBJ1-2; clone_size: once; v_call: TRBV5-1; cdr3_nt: TGCGCCAGCAGCTCGACTACAGGGAACTATGGCTACACCTTC; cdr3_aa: CASSSTTGNYGYTF
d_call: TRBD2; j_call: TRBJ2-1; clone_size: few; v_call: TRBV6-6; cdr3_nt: TGTGCCAGCACCCCCGGGAGGAGAGGGACCTACAATGAGCAGTTCTTC; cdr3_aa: CASTPGRRGTYNEQFF
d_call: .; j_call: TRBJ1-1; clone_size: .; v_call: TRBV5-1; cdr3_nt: TGCGCCAGCAGCTGGAAGGTAGGCACTGAAGCTTTCTTT; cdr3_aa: CASSWKVGTEAFF
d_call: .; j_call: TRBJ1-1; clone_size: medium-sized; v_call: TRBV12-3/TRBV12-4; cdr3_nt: TGTGCCAGCAGTTTAGAAGGAGGGGGAGAGGACACTGAAGCTTTCTTT; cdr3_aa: CASSLEGGGEDTEAFF
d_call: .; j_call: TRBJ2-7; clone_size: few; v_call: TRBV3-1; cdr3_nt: TGTGCCAGCAGCCCCAGGGTCGGGGTAGCGGCCTCCTACGAGCAGTACTTC; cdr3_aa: CASSPRVGVAASYEQYF
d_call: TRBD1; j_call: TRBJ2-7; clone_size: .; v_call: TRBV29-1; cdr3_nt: TGCAGCGTTGACGGGGACAGGGTAGAGGAGCAGTACTTC; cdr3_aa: CSVDGDRVEEQYF
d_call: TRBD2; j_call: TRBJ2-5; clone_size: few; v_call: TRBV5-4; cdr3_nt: TGTGCCAGCAGCTTAGCGGGGGGGCAAGAGACCCAGTACTTC; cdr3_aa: CASSLAGGQETQYF
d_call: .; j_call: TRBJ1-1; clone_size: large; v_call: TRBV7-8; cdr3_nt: TGTGCCAGCAGCCTCCACAACACTGAAGCTTTCTTT; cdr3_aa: CASSLHNTEAFF
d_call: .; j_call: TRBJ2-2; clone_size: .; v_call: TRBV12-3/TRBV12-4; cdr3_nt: TGTGCCAGCAGGCCCCCAGTCCTAAACACCGGGGAGCTGTTTTTT; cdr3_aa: CASRPPVLNTGELFF
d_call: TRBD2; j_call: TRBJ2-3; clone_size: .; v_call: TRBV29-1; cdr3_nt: TGCAGCGTTGTGGGACTAGCGGGGGGCCTCGGTACGCAGTATTTT; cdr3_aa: CSVVGLAGGLGTQYF
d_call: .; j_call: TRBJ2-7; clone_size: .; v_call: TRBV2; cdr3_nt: TGTGCCAGCAGGAGAGGCGGGCAGTCCTACGAGCAGTACTTC; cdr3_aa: CASRRGGQSYEQYF